The 13 T cell receptor beta chains presented below share a single source sample, sequenced in a study of metastatic and nonmetastatic thyroid tumors. TCRdb re-called the PCR reads via MiXCR. The table shows 4,500 or so clones, with about 31% occurring only once. Each patient came to thyroid surgery without any prior treatment (of any kind). Sequenced: adjacent normal tissue. The receptors stem from a female donor with papillary thyroid cancer or a benign thyroid nodule (not recorded which). Some clones in this sample may be carry-over from other donors' samples.

For this clone: Its ends do not fully match the called genes, so a read error is possible. CDR3 sequence (DNA): TGCGCCAGCAGCTTAGGCGACAGAGACACCGGGCAGCTGTTTTTT. Translated, it gives CASSLGDRDTGQLFF. The V and J genes are TRBV5-1 and TRBJ2-2; possible D gene TRBD1, 5 bases. CDR3 size: 15 residues. Germline CDR1 SGHRS, CDR2 YFSETQ.

The rearrangement joins TRBV3-1 to TRBJ2-7; D is perhaps TRBD2 (6 bases). This CDR3 region has 16 residues. The V end lost 6 bases, the J end lost 6 bases, and 24 bases lay between the germline ends. Germline lookup yields CDR1 LGHDT and CDR2 YNNKEL (reference sequence). This chain's CDR3 is CASSEVVLGGLSEQYF. CDR3 in DNA: TGTGCCAGCAGTGAAGTCGTTCTGGGAGGTTTGAGCGAGCAGTACTTC.

This rearrangement joins TRBV6-1 to TRBJ1-2, with D maybe TRBD1 (5 bases). The CDR3 totals 14 residues. V was trimmed by 7 bases and J by 6 bases, leaving 18 bases between them. Germline CDR1 and CDR2: MNHNS and SASEGT. The CDR3 DNA sequence: TGTGCCAGCATCATGGGGGACGAGGCAGATGGCTACACCTTC. It codes for CASIMGDEADGYTF.

The chain recombines TRBV5-1 with TRBJ2-7; the match to TRBD2 covers 13 bases. The CDR3 sequence is 14 residues long. Germline V CDR1 and CDR2: SGHRS, YFSETQ. Trimming at V came to 4 bases and at J to 4 bases, leaving 2 bases not matched to a gene. The DNA for the CDR3 is TGCGCCAGCAGCAAGGGACTAGCGGGGTACGAGCAGTACTTC. Its protein product is CASSKGLAGYEQYF.

Judged by abundance, this clone is large. The V call is TRBV15, the J call TRBJ1-1; the D is unclear. V was clipped by 0 bases and J by 4 bases, with 9 bases between them. Germline V gene lookup returns CDR1 LNHNV and CDR2 YYDKDF (reference sequence). CDR3 size: 14 residues. The CDR3 is CATSRDSAGTEAFF. The CDR3 DNA reads as TGTGCCACCAGCAGAGATTCGGCAGGCACTGAAGCTTTCTTT.

This clone has only a few counts. One end of the junction is discordant with germline, which a read error may explain. The chain recombines TRBV6-1 with TRBJ2-1; 16 nucleotides agree with TRBD2. The CDR3 length is 16 residues. Germline lookup yields CDR1 MNHNS and CDR2 SASEGT. The CDR3 reads CVSSLIPGLAGGEQFF. The CDR3 nucleotides are TGTGTCAGCAGTCTGATTCCGGGACTAGCGGGGGGGGAGCAGTTCTTC.

V gene TRBV30 combines with J gene TRBJ1-1; 7 bases align to TRBD1. The length of the CDR3 is 12 residues. Germline V gives CDR1 GTSNPN, CDR2 SVGIG (reference sequence). V trimming: 7 bases; J trimming: 3 bases; junction bases outside the gene matches: 5. The CDR3 DNA sequence: TGTGCCTCTCAGGGGGTCGACACTGAAGCTTTCTTT. Translating gives CASQGVDTEAFF.

In its sample, this clone was seen a few times. CDR3 loop: CASSFTSGIGYEQYF. CDR3 bases: TGTGCCAGCAGTTTTACTAGCGGGATTGGCTACGAGCAGTACTTC. This sequence joins TRBV28 and TRBJ2-7, with 10 bases identical to TRBD2. The CDR3 covers 15 residues. Germline values: CDR1 MDHEN, CDR2 SYDVKM. Germline trimming cut 3 bases from V and 3 bases from J; bases unmatched to any gene: 5. Full variable domain (outside the CDR3, taken from reference TRBV28 and TRBJ2-7): DVKVTQSSRYLVKRTGEKVFLECVQDMDHENMFWYRQDPGLGLRLIYFSYDVKMKEKGDIPEGYSVSREKKERFSLILESASTNQTSMYLCASSFTSGIGYEQYFGPGTRLTVT.

This clone was picked up a small number of times. The chain links TRBV27 to TRBJ2-6; no clear D gene. Trimming left V 5 bases short and J 1 base short, with 9 bases between. From germline, CDR1 is MNHEY and CDR2 SMNVEV (reference sequence). The CDR3 spans 15 residues. As DNA, the CDR3 is TGTGCCAGCAGTAGAAACCCTTCTGGGGCCAACGTCCTGACTTTC. It encodes CASSRNPSGANVLTF.

This clone is categorized as medium-sized. The chain uses TRBV19 and TRBJ1-5; D is unresolved. The CDR3 covers 16 residues. The V end was cut by 1 base, the J end by 0 bases, with 10 bases between. CDR1 and CDR2 from the germline V gene are LNHDA and SQIVND (reference sequence). The CDR3 is CASSIGSAYSNQPQHF. CDR3 DNA sequence: TGTGCCAGTAGTATAGGTTCAGCTTATAGCAATCAGCCCCAGCATTTT.

In its sample, this clone is large. The V gene is TRBV12-3 or TRBV12-4, the J gene TRBJ1-5; D may be TRBD1 (6 bases). This CDR3 has 14 amino acids. The V end lost 7 bases, the J end lost 6 bases, and 16 bases lay between the germline ends. The CDR3 sequence is CASILQGSSQPQHF. The CDR3 nucleotides read TGTGCCAGCATTCTACAGGGATCTAGTCAGCCCCAGCATTTT.

This clone was picked up a small number of times. This chain connects TRBV6-5 to TRBJ2-2; 8 bases are shared with TRBD2. Germline V gene sequence: CDR1 MNHEY, CDR2 SVGAGI. The CDR3 is 16 amino acids. Trimming cost V 2 bases and J 1 base; bases outside gene matches: 3. CDR3 nucleotides: TGTGCCAGCAGTTACGGCGGGACTAGGAACACCGGGGAGCTGTTTTTT. It codes for CASSYGGTRNTGELFF.

The V and J genes are TRBV10-2 and TRBJ2-1, with 7 bases that match TRBD2. This CDR3 has 14 residues. Unmatched junction bases numbered 2, after V lost 6 bases and J lost 0 bases. Germline loops: CDR1 WSHSY, CDR2 SAAADI. The CDR3 sequence: CASSGRISYNEQFF. Here the CDR3 DNA reads TGCGCCAGCAGCGGGAGGATCTCCTACAATGAGCAGTTCTTC.